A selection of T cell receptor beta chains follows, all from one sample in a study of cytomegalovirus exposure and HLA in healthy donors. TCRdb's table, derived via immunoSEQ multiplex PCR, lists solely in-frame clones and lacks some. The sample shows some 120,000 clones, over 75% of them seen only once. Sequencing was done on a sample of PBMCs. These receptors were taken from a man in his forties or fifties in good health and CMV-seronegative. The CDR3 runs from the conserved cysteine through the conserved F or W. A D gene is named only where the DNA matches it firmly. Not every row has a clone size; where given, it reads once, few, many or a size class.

CDR3aa: CASAKPGLAGVNTQYF
CDR3nt: TGTGCCAGCGCGAAACCGGGACTAGCGGGAGTGAACACGCAGTATTTT
j_gene: TRBJ2-3
abundance: -
d_gene: TRBD2
v_gene: TRBV27

CDR3aa: CASSQDGTSGYNEQFF
CDR3nt: TGCGCCAGCAGCCAAGATGGGACTAGCGGCTACAATGAGCAGTTCTTC
j_gene: TRBJ2-1
abundance: -
d_gene: TRBD2
v_gene: TRBV4-3

CDR3aa: CASNMAGAPYNEQFF
CDR3nt: TGTGCCAGTAATATGGCGGGAGCCCCCTACAATGAGCAGTTCTTC
j_gene: TRBJ2-1
abundance: -
d_gene: TRBD2
v_gene: TRBV25-1

CDR3aa: CASSTTGPLQPQHF
CDR3nt: TGTGCCAGTAGTACGACAGGCCCCCTCCAGCCCCAGCATTTT
j_gene: TRBJ1-5
abundance: -
d_gene: -
v_gene: TRBV19

CDR3aa: CSALSGNTIYF
CDR3nt: TGCAGTGCTCTATCCGGGAACACCATATATTTT
j_gene: TRBJ1-3
abundance: -
d_gene: -
v_gene: TRBV20-1

CDR3aa: CASSLSRAGANVLTF
CDR3nt: TGTGCCAGCAGTTTATCCAGGGCCGGGGCCAACGTCCTGACTTTC
j_gene: TRBJ2-6
abundance: few
d_gene: -
v_gene: TRBV28

CDR3aa: CATSRDAGWQDNQPQHF
CDR3nt: TGTGCCACCAGCAGAGATGCTGGTTGGCAGGACAATCAGCCCCAGCATTTT
j_gene: TRBJ1-5
abundance: -
d_gene: -
v_gene: TRBV15

CDR3aa: CASSPQGYEQYF
CDR3nt: TGTGCCAGCAGTCCGCAGGGTTACGAGCAGTACTTC
j_gene: TRBJ2-7
abundance: -
d_gene: -
v_gene: TRBV6-6

CDR3aa: CATRVESSYEQYF
CDR3nt: TGTGCCACCCGGGTGGAAAGCTCCTACGAGCAGTACTTC
j_gene: TRBJ2-7
abundance: -
d_gene: -
v_gene: TRBV10-3

CDR3aa: CASNKLPGPYNEQFF
CDR3nt: TGTGCCAGCAATAAACTTCCGGGTCCTTACAATGAGCAGTTCTTC
j_gene: TRBJ2-1
abundance: -
d_gene: -
v_gene: TRBV9

CDR3aa: CASSPDGTVSNYGYTF
CDR3nt: TGCGCCAGCAGCCCGGATGGGACAGTATCCAACTATGGCTACACCTTC
j_gene: TRBJ1-2
abundance: once
d_gene: TRBD1
v_gene: TRBV4-1

CDR3aa: CASSADRVSGEQYF
CDR3nt: TGTGCCAGCAGTGCGGACAGGGTCTCGGGCGAGCAGTACTTC
j_gene: TRBJ2-7
abundance: -
d_gene: TRBD1
v_gene: TRBV25-1

CDR3aa: CASSSGQGAWETQYF
CDR3nt: TGTGCCAGCAGCTCGGGACAGGGGGCGTGGGAGACCCAGTACTTC
j_gene: TRBJ2-5
abundance: once
d_gene: TRBD1
v_gene: TRBV5-4

CDR3aa: CASAEYGGSSYTQYF
CDR3nt: TGTGCCAGCGCTGAGTACGGCGGGAGTTCATATACGCAGTATTTT
j_gene: TRBJ2-3
abundance: -
d_gene: TRBD2
v_gene: TRBV6-5

CDR3aa: CASSAQTDEQFF
CDR3nt: TGTGCCAGCAGTGCACAGACCGATGAGCAGTTCTTC
j_gene: TRBJ2-1
abundance: -
d_gene: -
v_gene: TRBV2

CDR3aa: CASSPSSGGPGRDTQYF
CDR3nt: TGTGCCAGCTCACCATCGTCAGGGGGCCCTGGGAGAGATACGCAGTATTTT
j_gene: TRBJ2-3
abundance: -
d_gene: TRBD1
v_gene: TRBV18

CDR3aa: CASSRQTGFHEKLFF
CDR3nt: TGTGCCAGCAGCCGACAGACAGGGTTTCATGAAAAACTGTTTTTT
j_gene: TRBJ1-4
abundance: few
d_gene: TRBD1
v_gene: TRBV6-5

CDR3aa: CASSSGLAGLTEAFF
CDR3nt: TGCGCCAGCAGCTCGGGACTGGCAGGCCTCACTGAAGCTTTCTTT
j_gene: TRBJ1-1
abundance: -
d_gene: -
v_gene: TRBV5-1

CDR3aa: CASSGTGETEAFF
CDR3nt: TGTGCCAGCTCTGGGACAGGGGAGACTGAAGCTTTCTTT
j_gene: TRBJ1-1
abundance: -
d_gene: TRBD1
v_gene: TRBV18

CDR3aa: CASSQPAEEVCEQYF
CDR3nt: TGTGCCAGCAGCCAACCGGCCGAGGAAGTCTGCGAGCAGTACTTC
j_gene: TRBJ2-7
abundance: -
d_gene: -
v_gene: TRBV14

CDR3aa: CASSQVAGARYNEQFF
CDR3nt: TGCGCCAGCAGCCAAGTAGCGGGGGCGAGATACAATGAGCAGTTCTTC
j_gene: TRBJ2-1
abundance: -
d_gene: TRBD2
v_gene: TRBV4-1

CDR3aa: CASSLTGNQPQHF
CDR3nt: TGCGCCAGCAGCCTTACAGGGAATCAGCCCCAGCATTTT
j_gene: TRBJ1-5
abundance: -
d_gene: -
v_gene: TRBV10-2

CDR3aa: CSDRPFERGYGYTF
CDR3nt: TGCAGCGACCGGCCTTTTGAGAGAGGCTATGGCTACACCTTC
j_gene: TRBJ1-2
abundance: -
d_gene: -
v_gene: TRBV29-1

CDR3aa: CASSLLGAGGKETQYF
CDR3nt: TGTGCCAGCAGCTTACTAGGCGCGGGAGGTAAAGAGACCCAGTACTTC
j_gene: TRBJ2-5
abundance: -
d_gene: TRBD2
v_gene: TRBV7-2

CDR3aa: CASRSRPGAPPADGPYQETQYF
CDR3nt: TGTGCCAGCAGGTCGCGTCCGGGTGCCCCTCCAGCGGACGGCCCGTACCAAGAGACCCAGTACTTC
j_gene: TRBJ2-5
abundance: once
d_gene: -
v_gene: TRBV28

CDR3aa: CASSQDQVLYNEQFF
CDR3nt: TGCGCCAGCAGCCAAGATCAGGTACTGTACAATGAGCAGTTCTTC
j_gene: TRBJ2-1
abundance: -
d_gene: -
v_gene: TRBV4-1

CDR3aa: CASNLMAGQGVNGYTF
CDR3nt: TGTGCCAGCAATCTAATGGCGGGACAGGGCGTTAATGGCTACACCTTC
j_gene: TRBJ1-2
abundance: -
d_gene: TRBD1
v_gene: TRBV2

CDR3aa: CASSITPGYHGYTF
CDR3nt: TGTGCCAGTAGTATCACCCCAGGGTACCATGGCTACACCTTC
j_gene: TRBJ1-2
abundance: -
d_gene: -
v_gene: TRBV19

CDR3aa: CASSLEGQKNNEQFF
CDR3nt: TGTGCCAGCAGCCTCGAGGGACAGAAGAACAATGAGCAGTTCTTC
j_gene: TRBJ2-1
abundance: few
d_gene: TRBD1
v_gene: TRBV7-2

CDR3aa: CASSLQTENYGYTF
CDR3nt: TGCGCCAGCAGCCTACAGACAGAAAACTATGGCTACACCTTC
j_gene: TRBJ1-2
abundance: -
d_gene: -
v_gene: TRBV5-1

CDR3aa: CATSRAGTGTGYTF
CDR3nt: TGTGCCACCAGCAGAGCGGGGACAGGGACTGGCTACACCTTC
j_gene: TRBJ1-2
abundance: -
d_gene: TRBD1
v_gene: TRBV15

CDR3aa: CASSLGGGTYNEQFF
CDR3nt: TGCGCCAGCAGCTTGGGGGGCGGAACCTACAATGAGCAGTTCTTC
j_gene: TRBJ2-1
abundance: -
d_gene: -
v_gene: TRBV5-1

CDR3aa: CAWSVGLEEKLFF
CDR3nt: TGTGCCTGGAGTGTCGGGTTGGAGGAAAAACTGTTTTTT
j_gene: TRBJ1-4
abundance: few
d_gene: -
v_gene: TRBV30